A single sample is the source of the 21 T cell receptor beta chains below, sequenced in a study of graft-versus-host responses after intestinal transplantation. Labeling with CFSE marked about 200,000 responder cells, which were plated with about 200,000 irradiated, violet-dye-labeled stimulator cells. Generated by immunoSEQ multiplex PCR, the TCRdb table keeps only in-frame clones and is missing some. The data contain around 8,000 clones, roughly 30% of them seen just once; the ten biggest clones take up under 2.5%. The sample was alloreactive CD8+ T cells from a mixed lymphocyte reaction culture, taken before intestinal transplant. Documented subset: CFSE-low proliferating T cells sorted from approximately 6-day pre-transplant mixed lymphocyte reaction (GvH or HvG direction). The origin of the receptors is a human patient who received an intestinal transplant.

This chain connects TRBV4-2 to TRBJ2-5, with D maybe TRBD2 (6 bases). This CDR3 region has 14 residues. Germline CDR1 reads LGHNA; CDR2 reads YNFKEQ. The germline V and J ends were trimmed by 5 bases and 2 bases, with 12 bases remaining between them. The CDR3: CASSSLAGQETQYF. The CDR3 region has the DNA TGTGCCAGCAGCTCTTTGGCGGGGCAAGAGACCCAGTACTTC.

In this sample, this clone turned up a few times. The genes are TRBV4-1 and TRBJ2-1; 8 bases align to TRBD2. The ends lost 1 base at V and 7 bases at J; junction bases unmatched: 6. This CDR3 is built from 15 residues. From germline, CDR1 is MGHRA and CDR2 YSYEKL. CDR3 nucleotide sequence: TGCGCCAGCAGCCAAGCGGGGGGGCCTCAAAATGAGCAGTTCTTC. Its translation is CASSQAGGPQNEQFF.

J is TRBJ2-5 and V is TRBV11-2, with a tentative D call TRBD2 (6 bases). Germline V gene data show CDR1 as SGHAT and CDR2 as FQNNGV. The V end lost 1 base, the J end lost 5 bases, and 11 bases lay between the germline ends. The CDR3 is 14 amino acids. The CDR3 sequence: CASSLGAGRETQYF. CDR3 nucleotide sequence: TGTGCCAGCAGCTTAGGAGCGGGTCGGGAGACCCAGTACTTC.

This sequence joins TRBV2 and TRBJ1-2; TRBD1 is a possible D gene (5 bases). Germline V gene sequence: CDR1 SNHLY, CDR2 FYNNEI. CDR3 length: 13 amino acids. The germline V and J ends were trimmed by 4 bases and 4 bases, with 10 bases remaining between them. This CDR3 is CASSVSGFYGYTF. The CDR3 region has the DNA TGTGCCAGCAGTGTTTCAGGGTTCTATGGCTACACCTTC. Full variable domain (remainder filled in from reference TRBV2 and TRBJ1-2): EPEVTQTPSHQVTQMGQEVILRCVPISNHLYFYWYRQILGQKVEFLVSFYNNEISEKSEIFDDQFSVERPDGSNFTLKIRSTKLEDSAMYFCASSVSGFYGYTFGSGTRLTVV.

V is TRBV2 and J is TRBJ2-7; 7 nucleotides match TRBD2. The CDR3 runs 14 residues. Germline CDR1 SNHLY, CDR2 FYNNEI. J was trimmed by 4 bases and V by 3 bases; bases with no gene match: 6. DNA of the CDR3: TGTGCCAGCAGTGAGTGGGAGGGCCCTTACGAGCAGTACTTC. Encoded protein: CASSEWEGPYEQYF.

The chain combines TRBV4-2 with TRBJ2-1; 11 positions match TRBD2. Germline loops: CDR1 LGHNA, CDR2 YNFKEQ. The V segment lost 4 bases and the J segment 2 bases; nucleotides outside the gene matches: 13. The CDR3 runs to 19 residues. The CDR3 DNA is TGTGCCAGCAGCCTACCGGGACTAGCGGAGCCCCATCCCTACAATGAGCAGTTCTTC. As protein: CASSLPGLAEPHPYNEQFF.

This chain uses TRBV7-2 with TRBJ2-2; no firm D call. The CDR3 length is 15 residues. Deletions cut 2 bases from V and 6 bases from J, with 13 bases between. From germline, CDR1 is SGHTA and CDR2 FQGNSA. CDR3 region: CASSLFIESAGELFF. In DNA, the CDR3 is TGTGCCAGCAGCTTATTTATTGAGTCGGCCGGGGAGCTGTTTTTT.

In its sample, this clone was seen a few times. The chain recombines TRBV19 with TRBJ1-1; the D gene is possibly TRBD1 (5 bases). This CDR3 has 15 residues. V was clipped by 2 bases and J by 3 bases, with 13 bases between them. Germline values: CDR1 LNHDA, CDR2 SQIVND (reference sequence). The CDR3 loop reads CASSITGYGDTEAFF. Here the CDR3 DNA reads TGTGCCAGTAGTATAACAGGTTATGGTGACACTGAAGCTTTCTTT.

The J gene is TRBJ2-1, the V gene TRBV5-1; D is perhaps TRBD2 (6 bases). Germline V gene data show CDR1 as SGHRS and CDR2 as YFSETQ. V was shortened by 3 bases and J by 4 bases, with 26 bases between the two germline ends. This CDR3 has 19 amino acids. The CDR3 region has the DNA TGCGCCAGCAGCTGGAGGGGCGCTCAGGGTGCTCCCTTATACAATGAGCAGTTCTTC. Its protein is CASSWRGAQGAPLYNEQFF.

The rearrangement links TRBV11-2 to TRBJ2-2, with D perhaps matching TRBD1 (5 bases). Deletions cut 2 bases from V and 1 base from J, with 8 bases between. The germline gives CDR1 SGHAT, CDR2 FQNNGV. The CDR3 length is 15 residues. CDR3 bases: TGTGCCAGCAGCTTACTCAGGGTGAACACCGGGGAGCTGTTTTTT. This sequence encodes CASSLLRVNTGELFF.

The chain recombines TRBV7-7 with TRBJ2-1, with TRBD2 matching over 13 bases. V gave up 5 bases and J gave up 0 bases; unmatched junction bases: 1. Germline CDR1 reads SSHAT; CDR2 reads FNYEAQ (reference sequence). This CDR3 is 16 amino acids long. The CDR3 region is CASSRTSGSSYNEQFF. The CDR3 nucleotides read TGTGCCAGCAGCCGGACTAGCGGGAGCTCCTACAATGAGCAGTTCTTC.

Only a few counts were recorded for this clone. CDR3 sequence reads: CASSLTIAGNTDTQYF. The CDR3, as DNA: TGTGCCAGCAGCCTTACTATAGCGGGAAACACAGATACGCAGTATTTT. This chain links TRBV27 with TRBJ2-3; TRBD2 aligns across 8 bases. The CDR3 extends over 16 amino acids. V lost 6 bases and J lost 2; bases outside the gene matches: 10. Germline CDR1 is MNHEY and CDR2 is SMNVEV (reference sequence).

V gene TRBV27 combines with J gene TRBJ2-7; TRBD1 matches at 7 bases. Germline V lookup: CDR1 MNHEY, CDR2 SMNVEV (reference sequence). The trim removed 6 bases at V and 1 base at J, leaving 6 bases unmatched. The CDR3 is 14 residues long. CDR3 in DNA: TGTGCCAGCAGGAGAGGACAGGCATCCTACGAGCAGTACTTC. It is translated as CASRRGQASYEQYF.

This rearrangement joins TRBV5-8 to TRBJ2-1; the match to TRBD1 covers 9 bases. The CDR3 extends over 15 amino acids. V lost 4 bases and J lost 9; bases outside the gene matches: 11. CDR1 SGHTS and CDR2 YDEGEE come from the germline V gene. CDR3 DNA: TGTGCCAGCAGCGCCGGGACAGGGAGTTTTACTGAGCAGTTCTTC. Its translation is CASSAGTGSFTEQFF.

In this sample, this clone turned up a few times. This rearrangement joins TRBV5-4 to TRBJ2-7; maybe TRBD1 (6 bases). Germline assignment: CDR1 SGHNT and CDR2 YYREEE (reference sequence). Trimming removed 4 bases at V and 2 bases at J, with 16 bases between. The CDR3 contains 15 residues. CDR3 nucleotides: TGTGCCAGCAGCCAAGATGCACAGGGTACCTACGAGCAGTACTTC. Translating it yields CASSQDAQGTYEQYF.

By proportion, this clone is medium-sized (0.01 to 0.1%). This CDR3 reads CASSRTQEEAFF. The CDR3 DNA reads TGTGCCAGCAGCCGCACCCAGGAAGAAGCTTTCTTT. The chain carries TRBV7-9 and TRBJ1-1, with D unresolved. The CDR3 totals 12 residues. V lost 5 bases to trimming and J lost 8 bases, with 12 bases between them. Germline V gene sequence: CDR1 SEHNR, CDR2 FQNEAQ (reference sequence).

The chain is built from TRBV19 and TRBJ2-1; D is possibly TRBD2 (5 bases). This CDR3 is built from 14 residues. Trimming shortened V by 7 bases and J by 4 bases, and 14 bases separated the two germline ends. Germline values: CDR1 LNHDA, CDR2 SQIVND (reference sequence). The CDR3 reads CASTVWAGYNEQFF. The CDR3 DNA follows: TGTGCCAGTACCGTTTGGGCGGGTTACAATGAGCAGTTCTTC.

The chain uses TRBV2 and TRBJ2-2; D may be TRBD2 (5 bases). The length of the CDR3 is 13 residues. With 6 bases removed from V and 4 bases from J, the gap between germline ends came to 9 bases. Germline V gives CDR1 SNHLY, CDR2 FYNNEI. The CDR3 nucleotides read TGTGCCAGCAGAGGACTCCTCACCGGGGAGCTGTTTTTT. This encodes CASRGLLTGELFF.

This clone has a handful of counts. The genes are TRBV13 and TRBJ2-7; D is uncertain. Trimming cost V 0 bases and J 6 bases, with 3 bases left between them. This CDR3 is 11 amino acids long. From germline, CDR1 is PRHDT and CDR2 FYEKMQ (reference sequence). DNA for the CDR3: TGTGCCAGCAGCTTAGGCTTCGAGCAGTACTTC. Protein product: CASSLGFEQYF.

The sample holds a few counts of this clone. The gene calls are TRBV7-2 and TRBJ2-3, with TRBD2 matching 9 bases. In germline, CDR1 is SGHTA, CDR2 FQGNSA. After removal of 1 base from V and 2 bases from J, the junction contained 10 bases not matched to a gene. The CDR3 spans 18 residues. The CDR3 sequence: CASSLVGGSGSYTDTQYF. The DNA for the CDR3 is TGTGCCAGCAGCTTAGTAGGTGGTAGCGGGAGTTACACAGATACGCAGTATTTT.

This clone turned up a few times. The J gene is TRBJ2-2, the V gene TRBV6-1; the D is unclear. V gave up 7 bases and J gave up 5 bases, with 14 bases separating them. The CDR3 length is 14 residues. Germline CDR1 MNHNS, CDR2 SASEGT. CDR3 region: CASKETDWTGELFF. CDR3 nucleotides: TGTGCCAGCAAGGAGACCGATTGGACCGGGGAGCTGTTTTTT.